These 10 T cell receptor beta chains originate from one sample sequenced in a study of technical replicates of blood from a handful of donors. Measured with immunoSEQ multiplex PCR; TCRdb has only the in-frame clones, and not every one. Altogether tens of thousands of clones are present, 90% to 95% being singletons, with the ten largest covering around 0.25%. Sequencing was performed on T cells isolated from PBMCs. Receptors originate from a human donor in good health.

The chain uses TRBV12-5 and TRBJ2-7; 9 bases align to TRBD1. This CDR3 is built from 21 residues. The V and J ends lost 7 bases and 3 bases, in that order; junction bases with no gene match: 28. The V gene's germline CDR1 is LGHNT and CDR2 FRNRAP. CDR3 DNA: TGTGCTAGTGCCATCGTCCCGCTCCGGGACAGGGATTCCCGGGTGGGCTACGAGCAGTACTTC. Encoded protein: CASAIVPLRDRDSRVGYEQYF.

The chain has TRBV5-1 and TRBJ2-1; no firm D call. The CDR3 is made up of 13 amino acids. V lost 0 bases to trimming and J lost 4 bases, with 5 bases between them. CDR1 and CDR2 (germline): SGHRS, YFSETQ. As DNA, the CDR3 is TGCGCCAGCAGCTTGGGGCATTACAATGAGCAGTTCTTC. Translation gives CASSLGHYNEQFF.

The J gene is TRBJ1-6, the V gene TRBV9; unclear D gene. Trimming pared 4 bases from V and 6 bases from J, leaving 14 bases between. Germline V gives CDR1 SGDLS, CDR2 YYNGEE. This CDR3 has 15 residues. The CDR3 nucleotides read TGTGCCAGCAGCTCCCGACAAGGATTTAATTCACCCCTCCACTTT. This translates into CASSSRQGFNSPLHF.

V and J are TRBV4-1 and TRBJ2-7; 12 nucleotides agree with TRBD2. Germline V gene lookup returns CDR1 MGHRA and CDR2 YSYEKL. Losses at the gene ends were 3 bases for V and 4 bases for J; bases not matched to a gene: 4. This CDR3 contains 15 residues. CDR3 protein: CASSHPTSGSYEQYF. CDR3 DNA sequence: TGCGCCAGCAGCCACCCGACTAGCGGGAGTTACGAGCAGTACTTC.

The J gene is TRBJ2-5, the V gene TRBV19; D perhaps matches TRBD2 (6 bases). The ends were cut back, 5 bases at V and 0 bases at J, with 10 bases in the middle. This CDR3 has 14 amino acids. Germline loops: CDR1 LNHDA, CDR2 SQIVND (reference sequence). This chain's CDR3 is CASSGGGYQETQYF. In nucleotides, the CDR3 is TGTGCCAGTAGTGGAGGAGGGTACCAAGAGACCCAGTACTTC.

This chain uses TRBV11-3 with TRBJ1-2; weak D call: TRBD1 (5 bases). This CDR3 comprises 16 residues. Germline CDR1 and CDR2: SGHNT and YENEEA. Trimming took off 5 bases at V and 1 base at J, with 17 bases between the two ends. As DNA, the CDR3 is TGTGCCAGCAGCCCCGAGTCAGGGTTTTATAACTATGGCTACACCTTC. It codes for CASSPESGFYNYGYTF.

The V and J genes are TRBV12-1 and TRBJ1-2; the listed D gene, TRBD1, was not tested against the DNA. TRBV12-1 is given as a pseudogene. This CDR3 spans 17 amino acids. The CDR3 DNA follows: TGTGCCAGCAGCTTTGCGGGAACACAGGGGGATGGCTATGGCTACACCTTC. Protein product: CASSFAGTQGDGYGYTF.

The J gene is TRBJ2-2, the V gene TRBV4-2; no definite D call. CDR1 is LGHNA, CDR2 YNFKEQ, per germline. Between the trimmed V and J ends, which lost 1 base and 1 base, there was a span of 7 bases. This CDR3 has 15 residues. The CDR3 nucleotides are TGTGCCAGCAGCCAAGGCAGACAGAACACCGGGGAGCTGTTTTTT. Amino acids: CASSQGRQNTGELFF.

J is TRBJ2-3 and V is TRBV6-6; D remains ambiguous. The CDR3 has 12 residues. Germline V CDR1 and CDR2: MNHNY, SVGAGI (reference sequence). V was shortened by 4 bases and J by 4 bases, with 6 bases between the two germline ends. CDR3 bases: TGTGCCAGCAGTTTTGGGCCAGATACGCAGTATTTT. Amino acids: CASSFGPDTQYF.

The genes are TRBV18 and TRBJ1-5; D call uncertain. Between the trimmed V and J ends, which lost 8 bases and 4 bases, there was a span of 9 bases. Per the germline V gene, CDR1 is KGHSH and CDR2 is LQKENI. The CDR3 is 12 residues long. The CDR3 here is CASTSQNQPQHF. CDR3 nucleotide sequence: TGTGCCAGCACTTCACAGAATCAGCCCCAGCATTTT.